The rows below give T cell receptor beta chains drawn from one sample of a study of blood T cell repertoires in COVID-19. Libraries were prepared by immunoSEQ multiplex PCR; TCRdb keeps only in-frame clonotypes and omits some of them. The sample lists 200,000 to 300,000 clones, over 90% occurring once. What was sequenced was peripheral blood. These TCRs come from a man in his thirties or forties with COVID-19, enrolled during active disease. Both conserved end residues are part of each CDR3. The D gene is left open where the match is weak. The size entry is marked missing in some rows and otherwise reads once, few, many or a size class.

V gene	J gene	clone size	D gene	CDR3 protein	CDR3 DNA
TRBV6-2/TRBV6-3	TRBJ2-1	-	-	CASSYSGGSSYNEQFF	TGTGCCAGCAGTTATTCAGGGGGGAGCTCCTACAATGAGCAGTTCTTC
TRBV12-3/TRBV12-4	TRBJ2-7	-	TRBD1	CASSRDREYEQYF	TGTGCCAGCAGTCGCGACAGGGAATACGAGCAGTACTTC
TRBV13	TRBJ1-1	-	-	CASSTSEFEAFF	TGTGCCAGCAGCACCTCCGAGTTCGAAGCTTTCTTT
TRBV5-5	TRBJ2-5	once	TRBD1	CASSVPSTGRETQYF	TGTGCCAGCAGTGTACCTTCGACAGGGCGAGAGACCCAGTACTTC
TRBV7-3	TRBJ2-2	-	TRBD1	CASSLDRANTGELFF	TGTGCCAGCAGCTTAGACAGGGCGAACACCGGGGAGCTGTTTTTT
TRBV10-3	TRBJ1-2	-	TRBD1	CAISESGDRSGGYTF	TGTGCCATCAGTGAGTCAGGGGACAGGTCGGGCGGCTACACCTTC
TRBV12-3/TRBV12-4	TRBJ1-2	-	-	CASSLNRNYGYTF	TGTGCCAGCAGTTTGAACAGGAACTATGGCTACACCTTC
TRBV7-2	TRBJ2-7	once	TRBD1	CASSPWDRGRYEQYF	TGTGCCAGCAGCCCATGGGACAGGGGGAGATACGAGCAGTACTTC
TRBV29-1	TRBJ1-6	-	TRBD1	CSVRGTGINSPLHF	TGCAGCGTCCGCGGGACAGGGATTAATTCACCCCTCCACTTT
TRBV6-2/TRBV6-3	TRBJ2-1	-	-	CASSYHPWGKGQTGDEQFF	TGTGCCAGCAGTTACCATCCCTGGGGAAAAGGCCAAACCGGGGATGAGCAGTTCTTC
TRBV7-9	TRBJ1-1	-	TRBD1	CASSLITGGVTEAFF	TGTGCCAGCAGCTTAATTACAGGGGGGGTCACTGAAGCTTTCTTT
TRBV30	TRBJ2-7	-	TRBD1	CAWSGETGGGYEQYF	TGTGCCTGGTCTGGTGAGACAGGGGGCGGCTACGAGCAGTACTTC
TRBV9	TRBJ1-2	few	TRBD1	CASSVAVAGGGYTF	TGTGCCAGCAGCGTAGCTGTGGCAGGGGGAGGCTACACCTTC
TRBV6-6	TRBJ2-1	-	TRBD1	CASNKIGTGKYNEQFF	TGTGCCAGCAATAAAATCGGGACAGGAAAATACAATGAGCAGTTCTTC
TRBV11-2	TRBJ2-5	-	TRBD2	CASSGVRGGQETQYF	TGTGCCAGCAGCGGTGTGCGGGGGGGCCAAGAGACCCAGTACTTC
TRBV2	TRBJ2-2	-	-	CASSESGSPGELFF	TGTGCCAGCAGTGAATCGGGTTCTCCCGGGGAGCTGTTTTTT
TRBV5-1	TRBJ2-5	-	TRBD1	CASSPDGTGDETQYF	TGCGCCAGCAGCCCCGACGGGACAGGGGATGAGACCCAGTACTTC
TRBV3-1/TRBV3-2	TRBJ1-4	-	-	CASSAPPHAGEKLFF	TGTGCCAGCAGCGCCCCTCCCCATGCGGGCGAAAAACTGTTTTTT
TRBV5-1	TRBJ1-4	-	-	CASSLEAAGEEKLFF	TGCGCCAGCAGCTTGGAGGCGGCCGGGGAAGAAAAACTGTTTTTT
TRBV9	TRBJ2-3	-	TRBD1	CASSAGTERTDTQYF	TGTGCCAGCAGCGCGGGGACAGAACGCACAGATACGCAGTATTTT
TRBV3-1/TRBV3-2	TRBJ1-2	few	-	CASSFTGAGNGYTF	TGTGCCAGCAGCTTTACAGGCGCGGGGAATGGCTACACCTTC
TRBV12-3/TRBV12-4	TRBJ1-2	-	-	CASSPDEGNGYTF	TGTGCCAGCAGTCCAGACGAGGGTAATGGCTACACCTTC
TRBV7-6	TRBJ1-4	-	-	CASSLGTGATNEKLFF	TGTGCCAGCAGCTTAGGGACGGGAGCAACTAATGAAAAACTGTTTTTT
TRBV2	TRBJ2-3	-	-	CASSEPGGTTDTQYF	TGTGCCAGCAGTGAACCTGGGGGGACCACAGATACGCAGTATTTT
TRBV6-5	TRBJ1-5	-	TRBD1	CASREGQGGNQPQHF	TGTGCCAGCAGGGAGGGACAGGGAGGCAATCAGCCCCAGCATTTT
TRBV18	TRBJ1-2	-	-	CASSLDRSTNYGYTF	TGTGCCAGCTCACTCGACAGGAGCACTAACTATGGCTACACCTTC
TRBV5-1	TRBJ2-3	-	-	CASSLAIQGLETDTQYF	TGCGCCAGCAGCTTGGCCATACAGGGCTTGGAAACAGATACGCAGTATTTT
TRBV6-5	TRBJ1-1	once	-	CASSYPESGRAFF	TGTGCCAGCAGTTACCCCGAGTCGGGGAGGGCTTTCTTT
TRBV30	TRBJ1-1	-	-	CAWSRLVEAFF	TGTGCCTGGAGCCGACTAGTTGAAGCTTTCTTT
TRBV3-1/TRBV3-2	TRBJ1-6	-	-	CASSQGGRTYNSPLHF	TGTGCCAGCAGCCAAGGAGGCAGAACCTATAATTCACCCCTCCACTTT
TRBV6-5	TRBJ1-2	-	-	CASSLDTYGYTF	TGTGCCAGCAGCCTCGACACTTATGGCTACACCTTC
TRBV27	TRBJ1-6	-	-	CASTKIFVRMNSPLHF	TGTGCCAGCACCAAGATTTTTGTGCGGATGAATTCACCCCTCCACTTT
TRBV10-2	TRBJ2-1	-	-	CAIEGGYNEQFF	TGCGCCATCGAGGGAGGATACAATGAGCAGTTCTTC
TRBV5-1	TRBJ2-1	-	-	CASSLEQATYNEQFF	TGCGCCAGCAGCTTGGAACAGGCGACCTACAATGAGCAGTTCTTC
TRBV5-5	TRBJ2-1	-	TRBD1	CASSLDRGRYNEQFF	TGTGCCAGCAGCTTGGACAGGGGGCGGTACAATGAGCAGTTCTTC
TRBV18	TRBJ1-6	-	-	CASSPNRNSPLHF	TGTGCCAGCTCACCAAACAGAAATTCACCCCTCCACTTT
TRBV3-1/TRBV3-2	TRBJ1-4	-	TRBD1	CASSQDGRGLWEKLFF	TGTGCCAGCAGCCAAGATGGTAGGGGGCTATGGGAAAAACTGTTTTTT
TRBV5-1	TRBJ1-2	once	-	CASSQAPTDNYGYTF	TGCGCCAGCAGCCAGGCCCCCACAGACAACTATGGCTACACCTTC
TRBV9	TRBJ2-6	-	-	CASSVGSFSGANVLTF	TGTGCCAGCAGCGTAGGAAGCTTCTCTGGGGCCAACGTCCTGACTTTC
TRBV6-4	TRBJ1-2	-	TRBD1	CASSPGTGFGYTF	TGTGCCAGCAGTCCCGGGACAGGGTTTGGCTACACCTTC
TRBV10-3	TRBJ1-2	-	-	CATAGGGDGYTF	TGTGCCACGGCGGGGGGGGGAGATGGCTACACCTTC
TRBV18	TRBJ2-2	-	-	CASSPGAANTGELFF	TGTGCCAGCTCACCAGGGGCAGCGAACACCGGGGAGCTGTTTTTT
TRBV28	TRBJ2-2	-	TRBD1	CASSIPSGTGYTGELFF	TGTGCCAGCAGTATTCCTTCCGGGACAGGGTACACCGGGGAGCTGTTTTTT
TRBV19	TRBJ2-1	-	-	CASSMTGTGDTRNEQFF	TGTGCCAGTAGTATGACGGGGACTGGGGATACAAGGAATGAGCAGTTCTTC
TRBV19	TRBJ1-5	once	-	CASSIPVSNQPQHF	TGTGCCAGTAGTATCCCGGTCTCGAATCAGCCCCAGCATTTT
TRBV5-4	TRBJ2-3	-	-	CASSLPGQPGTDTQYF	TGTGCCAGCAGCTTACCCGGACAGCCTGGCACAGATACGCAGTATTTT
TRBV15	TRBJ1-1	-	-	CATSRDSGEAFF	TGTGCCACCAGCAGAGACAGTGGCGAAGCTTTCTTT
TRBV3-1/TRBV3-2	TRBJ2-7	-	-	CASSQRASEQYF	TGTGCCAGCAGCCAACGAGCCTCCGAGCAGTACTTC